The clone carrying this T cell receptor (beta chain) was counted a single time. Its antigen is still unknown. This entry is derived from a study of shared clonotypes between healthy human individuals. Overall study results and limits: Enrolling few donors narrowed the genetic and exposure-history diversity that was represented.

Sequencing used immunoSEQ multiplex PCR; TCRdb keeps in-frame clones, though not all of them. The sample contains some 1.5 million clones, approximately 98% of which appear only once. Per germline, CDR1 MNHEY and CDR2 SMNVEV (reference sequence). J lost 4 bases, V lost 5 bases, and 8 bases had no gene match. This CDR3 region has 17 residues. This chain uses TRBV27 with TRBJ2-1; TRBD2 aligns across 13 bases. The receptor comes from a young man in good health. The sample was naive CD4+ T cells sorted from blood. Noted subset: CD45RA+ positively selected. CDR3 coding DNA: TGTGCCAGCAGTACCCGAATGGGACTAGCGGGATACAATGAGCAGTTCTTC. As protein: CASSTRMGLAGYNEQFF.